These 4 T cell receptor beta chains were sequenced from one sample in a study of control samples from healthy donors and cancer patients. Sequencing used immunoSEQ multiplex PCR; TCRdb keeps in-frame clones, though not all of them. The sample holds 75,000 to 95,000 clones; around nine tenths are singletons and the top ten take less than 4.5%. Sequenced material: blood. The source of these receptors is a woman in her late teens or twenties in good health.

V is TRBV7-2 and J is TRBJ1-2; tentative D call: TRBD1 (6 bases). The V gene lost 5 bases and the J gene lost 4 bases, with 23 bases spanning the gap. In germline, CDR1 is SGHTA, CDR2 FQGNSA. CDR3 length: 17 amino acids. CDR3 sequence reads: CASSLDSSSSTFYGYTF. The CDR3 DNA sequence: TGTGCCAGCAGCCTGGACAGCTCCTCTTCTACATTCTATGGCTACACCTTC.

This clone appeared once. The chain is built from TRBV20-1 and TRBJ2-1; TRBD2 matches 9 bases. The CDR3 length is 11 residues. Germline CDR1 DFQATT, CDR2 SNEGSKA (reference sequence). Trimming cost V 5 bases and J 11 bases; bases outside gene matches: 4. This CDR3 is CSAVSGGQQFF. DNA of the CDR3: TGCAGTGCTGTTAGCGGGGGTCAGCAGTTCTTC.

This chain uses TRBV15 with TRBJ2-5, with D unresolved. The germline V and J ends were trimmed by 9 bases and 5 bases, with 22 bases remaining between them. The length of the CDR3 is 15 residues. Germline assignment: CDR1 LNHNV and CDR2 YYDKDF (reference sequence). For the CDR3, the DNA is TGTGCCACAACCCTACACGTTAACCCTGGGGAGACCCAGTACTTC. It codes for CATTLHVNPGETQYF.

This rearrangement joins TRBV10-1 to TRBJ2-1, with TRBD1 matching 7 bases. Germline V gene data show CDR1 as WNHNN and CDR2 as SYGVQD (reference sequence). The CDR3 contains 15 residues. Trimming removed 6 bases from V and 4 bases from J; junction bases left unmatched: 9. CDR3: CASSSDRVGYNEQFF. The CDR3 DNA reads TGCGCCAGCAGCTCAGACAGGGTGGGGTACAATGAGCAGTTCTTC.